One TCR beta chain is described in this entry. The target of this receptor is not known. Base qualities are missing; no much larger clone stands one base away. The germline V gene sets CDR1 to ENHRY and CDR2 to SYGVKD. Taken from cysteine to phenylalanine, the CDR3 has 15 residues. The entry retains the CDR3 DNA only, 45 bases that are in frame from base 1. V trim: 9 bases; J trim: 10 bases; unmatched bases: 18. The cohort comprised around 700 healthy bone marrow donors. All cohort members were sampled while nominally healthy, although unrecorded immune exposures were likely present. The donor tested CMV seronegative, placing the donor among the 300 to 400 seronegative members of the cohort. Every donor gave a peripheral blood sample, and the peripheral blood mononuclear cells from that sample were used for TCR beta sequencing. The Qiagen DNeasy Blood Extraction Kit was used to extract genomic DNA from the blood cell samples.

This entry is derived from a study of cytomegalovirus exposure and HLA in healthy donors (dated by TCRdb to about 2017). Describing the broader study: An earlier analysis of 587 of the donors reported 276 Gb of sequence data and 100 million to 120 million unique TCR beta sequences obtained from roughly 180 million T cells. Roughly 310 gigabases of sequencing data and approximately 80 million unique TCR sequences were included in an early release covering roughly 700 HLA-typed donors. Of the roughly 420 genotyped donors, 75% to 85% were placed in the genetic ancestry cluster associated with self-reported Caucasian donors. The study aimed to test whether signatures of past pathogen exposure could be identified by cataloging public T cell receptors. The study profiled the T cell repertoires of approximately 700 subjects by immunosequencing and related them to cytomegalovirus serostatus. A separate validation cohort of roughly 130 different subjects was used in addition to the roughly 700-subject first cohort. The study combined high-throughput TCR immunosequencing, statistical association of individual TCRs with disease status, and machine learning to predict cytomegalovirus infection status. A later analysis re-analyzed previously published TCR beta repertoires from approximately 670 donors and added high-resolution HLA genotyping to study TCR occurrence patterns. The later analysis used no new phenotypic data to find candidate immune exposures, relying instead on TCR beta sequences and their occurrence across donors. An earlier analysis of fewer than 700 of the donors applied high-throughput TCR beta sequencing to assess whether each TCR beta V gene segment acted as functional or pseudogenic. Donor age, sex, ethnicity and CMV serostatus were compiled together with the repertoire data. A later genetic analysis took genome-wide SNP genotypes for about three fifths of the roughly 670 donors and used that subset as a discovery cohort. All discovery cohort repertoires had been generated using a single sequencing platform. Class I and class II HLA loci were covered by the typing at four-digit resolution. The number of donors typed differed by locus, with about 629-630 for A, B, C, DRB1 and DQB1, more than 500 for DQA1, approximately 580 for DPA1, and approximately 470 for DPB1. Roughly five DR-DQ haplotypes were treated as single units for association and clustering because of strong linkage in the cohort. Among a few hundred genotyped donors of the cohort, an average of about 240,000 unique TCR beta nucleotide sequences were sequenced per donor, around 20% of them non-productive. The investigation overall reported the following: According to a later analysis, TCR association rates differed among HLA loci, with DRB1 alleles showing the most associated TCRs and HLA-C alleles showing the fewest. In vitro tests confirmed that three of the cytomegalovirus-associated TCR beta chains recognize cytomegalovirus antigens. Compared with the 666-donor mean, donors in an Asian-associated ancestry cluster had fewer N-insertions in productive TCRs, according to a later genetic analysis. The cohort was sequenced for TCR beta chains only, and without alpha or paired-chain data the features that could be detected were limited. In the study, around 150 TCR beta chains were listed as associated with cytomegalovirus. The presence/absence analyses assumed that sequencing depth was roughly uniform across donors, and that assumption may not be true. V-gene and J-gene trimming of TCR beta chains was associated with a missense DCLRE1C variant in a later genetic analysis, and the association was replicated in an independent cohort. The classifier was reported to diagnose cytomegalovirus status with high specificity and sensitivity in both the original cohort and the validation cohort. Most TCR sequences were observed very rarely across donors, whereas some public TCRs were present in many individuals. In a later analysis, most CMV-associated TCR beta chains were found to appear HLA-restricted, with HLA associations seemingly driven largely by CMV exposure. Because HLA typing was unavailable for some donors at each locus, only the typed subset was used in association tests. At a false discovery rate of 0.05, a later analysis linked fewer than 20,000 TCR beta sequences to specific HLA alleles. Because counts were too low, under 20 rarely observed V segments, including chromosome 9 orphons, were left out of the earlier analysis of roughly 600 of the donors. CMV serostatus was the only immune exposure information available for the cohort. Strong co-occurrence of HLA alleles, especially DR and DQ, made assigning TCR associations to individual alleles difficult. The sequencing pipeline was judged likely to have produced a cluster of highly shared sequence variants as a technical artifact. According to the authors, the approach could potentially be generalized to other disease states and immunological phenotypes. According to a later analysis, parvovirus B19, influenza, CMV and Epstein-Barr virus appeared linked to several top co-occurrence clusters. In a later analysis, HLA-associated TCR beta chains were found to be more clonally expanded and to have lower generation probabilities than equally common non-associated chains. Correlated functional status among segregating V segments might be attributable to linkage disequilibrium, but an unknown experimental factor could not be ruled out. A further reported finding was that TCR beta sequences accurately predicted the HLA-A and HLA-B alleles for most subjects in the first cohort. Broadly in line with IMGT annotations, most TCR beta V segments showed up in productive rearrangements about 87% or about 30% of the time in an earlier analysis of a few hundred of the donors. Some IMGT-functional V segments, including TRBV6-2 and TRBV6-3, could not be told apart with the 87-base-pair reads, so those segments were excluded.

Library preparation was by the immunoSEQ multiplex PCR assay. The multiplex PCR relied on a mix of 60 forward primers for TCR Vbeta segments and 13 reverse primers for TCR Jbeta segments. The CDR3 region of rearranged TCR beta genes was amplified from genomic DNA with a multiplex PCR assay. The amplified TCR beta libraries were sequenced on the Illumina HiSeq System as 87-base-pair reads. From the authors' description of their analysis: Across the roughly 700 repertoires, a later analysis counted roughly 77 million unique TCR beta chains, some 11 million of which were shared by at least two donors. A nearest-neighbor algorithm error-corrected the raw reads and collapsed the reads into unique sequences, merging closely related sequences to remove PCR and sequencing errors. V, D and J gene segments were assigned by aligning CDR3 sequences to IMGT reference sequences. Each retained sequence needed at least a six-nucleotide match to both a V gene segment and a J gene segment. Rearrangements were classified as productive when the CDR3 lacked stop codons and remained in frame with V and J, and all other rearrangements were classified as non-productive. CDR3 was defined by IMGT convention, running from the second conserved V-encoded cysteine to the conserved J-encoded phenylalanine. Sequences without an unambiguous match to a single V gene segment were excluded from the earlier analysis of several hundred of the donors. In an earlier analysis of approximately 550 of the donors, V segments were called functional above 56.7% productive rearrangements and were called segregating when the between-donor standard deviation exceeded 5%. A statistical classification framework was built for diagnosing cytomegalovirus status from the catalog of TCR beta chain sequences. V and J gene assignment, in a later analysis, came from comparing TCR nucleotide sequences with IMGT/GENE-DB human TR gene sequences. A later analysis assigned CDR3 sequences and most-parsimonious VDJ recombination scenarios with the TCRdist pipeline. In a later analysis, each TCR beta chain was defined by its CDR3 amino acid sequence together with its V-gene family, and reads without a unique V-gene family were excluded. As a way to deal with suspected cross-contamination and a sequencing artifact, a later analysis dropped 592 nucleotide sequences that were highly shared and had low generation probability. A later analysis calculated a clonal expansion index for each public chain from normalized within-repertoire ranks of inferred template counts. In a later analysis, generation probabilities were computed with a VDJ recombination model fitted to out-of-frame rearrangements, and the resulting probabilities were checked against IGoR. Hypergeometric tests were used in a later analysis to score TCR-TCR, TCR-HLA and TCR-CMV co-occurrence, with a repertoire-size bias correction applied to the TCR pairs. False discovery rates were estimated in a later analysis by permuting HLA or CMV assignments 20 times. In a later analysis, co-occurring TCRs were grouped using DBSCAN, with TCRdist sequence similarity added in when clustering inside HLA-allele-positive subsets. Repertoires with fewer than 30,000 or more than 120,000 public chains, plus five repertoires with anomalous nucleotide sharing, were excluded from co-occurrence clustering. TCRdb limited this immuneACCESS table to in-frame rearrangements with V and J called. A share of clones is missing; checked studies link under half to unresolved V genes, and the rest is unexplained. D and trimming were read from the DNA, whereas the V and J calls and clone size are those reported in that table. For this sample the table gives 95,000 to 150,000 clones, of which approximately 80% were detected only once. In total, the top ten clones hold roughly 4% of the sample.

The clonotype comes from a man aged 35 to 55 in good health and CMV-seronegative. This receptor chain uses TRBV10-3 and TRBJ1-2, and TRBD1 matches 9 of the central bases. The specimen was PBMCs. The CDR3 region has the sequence CAISHPGTGPTLYTF. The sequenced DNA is TGTGCCATAAGCCATCCCGGGACAGGGCCTACTCTCTACACCTTC.